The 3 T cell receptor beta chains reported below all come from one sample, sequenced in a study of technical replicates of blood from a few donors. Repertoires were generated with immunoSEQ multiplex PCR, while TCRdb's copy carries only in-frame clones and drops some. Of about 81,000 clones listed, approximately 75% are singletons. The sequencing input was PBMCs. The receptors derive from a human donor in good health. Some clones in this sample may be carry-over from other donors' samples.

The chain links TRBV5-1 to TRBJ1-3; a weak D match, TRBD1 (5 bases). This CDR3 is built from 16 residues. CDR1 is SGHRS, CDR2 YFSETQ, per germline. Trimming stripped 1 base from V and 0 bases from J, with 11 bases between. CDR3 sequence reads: CASSLTGANSGNTIYF. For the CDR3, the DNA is TGCGCCAGCAGCTTGACAGGCGCGAACTCTGGAAACACCATATATTTT.

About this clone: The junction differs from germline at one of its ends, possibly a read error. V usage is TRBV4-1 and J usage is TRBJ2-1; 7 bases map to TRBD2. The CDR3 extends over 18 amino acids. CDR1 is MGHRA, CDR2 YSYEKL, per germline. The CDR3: CASSQEGSWSGNYNEQFF. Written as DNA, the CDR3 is TGCGCCAGCAGCCAAGAAGGTTCCTGGAGCGGGAACTACAATGAACAGTTCTTC.

The CDR3 is CASSFGGYEQYF. DNA of the CDR3: TGTGCCAGCAGCTTTGGCGGATACGAGCAGTACTTC. V and J are TRBV5-4 and TRBJ2-7; no firm D call. Deletions cut 2 bases from V and 4 bases from J, with 7 bases between. The CDR3 consists of 12 residues. Germline lookup yields CDR1 SGHNT and CDR2 YYREEE (reference sequence). Full variable domain (outside the CDR3, taken from reference TRBV5-4 and TRBJ2-7): ETGVTQSPTHLIKTRGQQVTLRCSSQSGHNTVSWYQQALGQGPQFIFQYYREEENGRGNFPPRFSGLQFPNYSSELNVNALELDDSALYLCASSFGGYEQYFGPGTRLTVT.